This T cell receptor (beta chain) emerged from a study of STAT5B mutations in CD4+ large granular lymphocyte leukemia. Study information: Among healthy controls, a particular HLA allele went with more CDR3 'QG' motifs. General study findings and limits: Data were not HLA-matched across samples. Top patient clones used TRBV06 genes more often: 8/27 versus 2/35 in controls. Roughly a quarter of private leukemic clonotypes occurred rarely in other patients' non-leukemic repertoires.

V lost 2 bases and J lost 8, with 12 bases in between. Germline V CDR1 and CDR2: GTSNPN, SVGIG (reference sequence). This CDR3 comprises 13 residues. The count of this clone is one. What it binds is unknown. Clones were sequenced by immunoSEQ multiplex PCR, and TCRdb holds only the in-frame ones, with some missing. The profile shows some 34,000 clones, approximately 74% of them singletons. The V call is TRBV30, the J call TRBJ1-4; D unclear. Sequencing was done on a sample of CD4+ T cells from blood buffy coats. The sequence derives from a human donor in good health. DNA for the CDR3: TGTGCCTGGAGTAAGGGAGGAGGCGAAAAACTGTTTTTT. It specifies CAWSKGGGEKLFF.